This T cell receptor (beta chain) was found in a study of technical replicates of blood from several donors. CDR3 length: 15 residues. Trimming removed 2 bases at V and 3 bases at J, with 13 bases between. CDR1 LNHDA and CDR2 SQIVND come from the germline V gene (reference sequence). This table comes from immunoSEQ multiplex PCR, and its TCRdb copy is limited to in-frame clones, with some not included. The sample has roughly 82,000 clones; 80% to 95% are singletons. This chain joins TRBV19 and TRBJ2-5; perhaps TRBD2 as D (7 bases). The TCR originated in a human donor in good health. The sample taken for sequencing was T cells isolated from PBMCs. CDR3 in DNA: TGTGCCAGTAGTATAATTTGGGGGGGCGAAGAGACCCAGTACTTC. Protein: CASSIIWGGEETQYF.